The clone carrying this TCR beta chain occurred a few times. What it binds is not known. CDR3 length equals 15 residues. V lost 2 bases and J 4 bases, leaving 14 bases between the germline ends. Germline values: CDR1 MNHNY, CDR2 SVGAGI (reference sequence). This record comes from a study of cytomegalovirus exposure and HLA in healthy donors. Findings and limits, study-wide: According to the study, 180 or so TCR beta chains were cytomegalovirus-associated.

A multiplex PCR was run with 60 Vbeta primers and 13 Jbeta primers. Only in-frame clones appear in the TCRdb table, and some are missing; sequencing was by immunoSEQ multiplex PCR. Among roughly 150,000 clones listed, 75% to 90% were seen once. The source material was PBMCs. The sequence was obtained from a female donor in good health and CMV-seronegative. The genes are TRBV6-6 and TRBJ1-2; no reliable D call. CDR3 region: CASSYETWAVYGYTF. Here the CDR3 DNA reads TGTGCCAGCAGTTACGAAACGTGGGCTGTCTATGGCTACACCTTC.